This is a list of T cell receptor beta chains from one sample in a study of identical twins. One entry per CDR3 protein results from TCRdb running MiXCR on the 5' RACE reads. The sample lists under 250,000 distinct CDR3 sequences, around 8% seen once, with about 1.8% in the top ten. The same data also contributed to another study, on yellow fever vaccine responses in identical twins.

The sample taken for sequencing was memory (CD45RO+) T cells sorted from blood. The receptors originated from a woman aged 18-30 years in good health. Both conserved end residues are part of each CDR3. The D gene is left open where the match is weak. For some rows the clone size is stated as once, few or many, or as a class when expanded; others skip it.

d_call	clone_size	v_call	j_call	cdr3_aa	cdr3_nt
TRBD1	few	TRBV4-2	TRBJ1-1	CASSQVPTGKAEAFF	TGTGCCAGCAGCCAAGTTCCGACAGGGAAAGCTGAAGCTTTCTTT
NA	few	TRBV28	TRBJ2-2	CASSLGFTGELFF	TGTGCCAGCAGTTTAGGATTTACCGGGGAGCTGTTTTTT
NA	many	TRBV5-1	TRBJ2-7	CASSLEWGVNEQYF	TGCGCCAGCAGCTTAGAATGGGGCGTGAACGAGCAGTACTTC
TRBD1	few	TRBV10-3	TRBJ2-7	CAIRPGTGTSYEQYF	TGTGCCATCAGGCCCGGGACAGGGACCTCCTACGAGCAGTACTTC
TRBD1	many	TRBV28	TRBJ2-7	CASSFPRRDRGEQYF	TGTGCCAGCAGTTTCCCTCGGAGGGACAGGGGCGAGCAGTACTTC
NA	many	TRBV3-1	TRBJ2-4	CASSQGSKNIQYF	TGTGCCAGCAGCCAGGGCTCCAAAAACATTCAGTACTTC
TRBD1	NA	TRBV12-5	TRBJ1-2	CASGSGQGNYGYTF	TGTGCTAGTGGATCGGGACAGGGGAACTATGGCTACACCTTC
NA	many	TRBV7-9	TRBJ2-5	CASSLGTVKQETQYF	TGTGCCAGCAGCTTAGGGACAGTAAAACAAGAGACCCAGTACTTC
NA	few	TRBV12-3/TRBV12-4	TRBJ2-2	CASSLAGHNTGELFF	TGTGCCAGCAGTTTAGCTGGTCATAACACCGGGGAGCTGTTTTTT
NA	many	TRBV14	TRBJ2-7	CASSHRVSYEQYF	TGTGCCAGCAGCCACAGAGTATCTTACGAGCAGTACTTC
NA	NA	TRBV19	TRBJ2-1	CASSPQKIVGGVYNEQFF	TGTGCCAGTAGTCCCCAGAAAATCGTTGGGGGAGTTTACAATGAGCAGTTCTTC
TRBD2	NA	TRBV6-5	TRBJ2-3	CASSYAGLAGITDTQYF	TGTGCCAGCAGTTACGCGGGACTAGCGGGGATCACAGATACGCAGTATTTT
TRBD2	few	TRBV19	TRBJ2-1	CASSISGRWYEQFF	TGTGCCAGTAGTATTAGCGGGAGATGGTATGAGCAGTTCTTC
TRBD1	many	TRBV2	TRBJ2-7	CASVLDRQQYF	TGTGCCAGCGTTTTGGACAGGCAGCAGTACTTC
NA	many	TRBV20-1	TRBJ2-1	CSALLDGPGELKRKAQFF	TGCAGTGCGCTACTAGACGGACCGGGGGAGCTGAAGCGCAAAGCGCAGTTCTTC
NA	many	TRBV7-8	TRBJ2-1	CASSSRLDYNEQFF	TGTGCCAGCAGCTCTCGACTGGACTACAATGAGCAGTTCTTC
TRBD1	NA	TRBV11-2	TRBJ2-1	CASSLIPRTGGDEQFF	TGTGCCAGCAGCTTAATTCCCCGGACAGGGGGCGATGAGCAGTTCTTC
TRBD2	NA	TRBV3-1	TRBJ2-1	CASSSSGGGYNEQFF	TGTGCCAGCAGCTCTAGCGGGGGGGGTTACAATGAGCAGTTCTTC